Listed below are T cell receptor beta chains from one sample, sequenced in a study of T-cell reconstitution after alpha-beta-depleted transplantation in children. TCRdb called the PCR reads again in MiXCR, with one record for every CDR3 protein. The repertoire holds 490,000 or so distinct CDR3 sequences, over 9.5% seen once, with just over 2% in the top ten. The sample was PBMCs, taken before TCRalphabeta/CD19-depleted stem cell transplant. The receptors shown here come from a child aged 2-9 years with inherited bone marrow failure, due to receive a stem cell transplant. CDR3s include the opening cysteine and the closing phenylalanine or tryptophan. Each record gives: D gene, clone size, V gene, J gene, CDR3 protein, CDR3 DNA. A D gene is named only where the DNA matches it firmly. Only part of the rows carry a size: once, few, many, or a class if the clone is expanded.

>TRBD1|many|TRBV20-1|TRBJ2-5
CSAMDRQETQYF
TGCAGTGCTATGGACAGGCAAGAGACCCAGTACTTC
>.|few|TRBV2|TRBJ2-2
CASRSLRNTGELFF
TGTGCCAGCAGAAGTTTAAGGAACACCGGGGAGCTGTTTTTT
>.|many|TRBV28|TRBJ2-2
CASSLPPGQNTGELFF
TGTGCCAGCAGTTTGCCCCCGGGACAGAACACCGGGGAGCTGTTTTTT
>.|.|TRBV9|TRBJ2-6
CASSVGFGLAVQNVLTF
TGTGCCAGCAGCGTAGGATTTGGGTTAGCGGTCCAAAACGTCCTGACTTTC
>.|many|TRBV6-5|TRBJ2-7
CASGYTSYEQYF
TGTGCCAGCGGCTACACCTCCTACGAGCAGTACTTC
>.|many|TRBV7-2|TRBJ2-1
CASSLAMANEQFF
TGTGCCAGCAGCTTAGCAATGGCGAATGAGCAGTTCTTC
>.|.|TRBV11-2|TRBJ2-1
CASRTPGLPAEFF
TGTGCCAGCAGGACCCCGGGACTCCCGGCGGAGTTCTTC
>.|many|TRBV4-3|TRBJ2-7
CASSQDERVGEQYF
TGCGCCAGCAGCCAAGATGAGCGGGTCGGCGAGCAGTACTTC
>.|few|TRBV10-3|TRBJ2-1
CAISDSNEQFF
TGTGCCATCAGTGATAGCAATGAGCAGTTCTTC
>.|many|TRBV7-9|TRBJ1-1
CASSAYAGGDTEAFF
TGTGCCAGCAGCGCCTACGCCGGGGGAGACACTGAAGCTTTCTTT
>.|many|TRBV4-2|TRBJ2-1
CASSQDLDGQFF
TGTGCCAGCAGCCAAGATTTGGACGGGCAGTTCTTC